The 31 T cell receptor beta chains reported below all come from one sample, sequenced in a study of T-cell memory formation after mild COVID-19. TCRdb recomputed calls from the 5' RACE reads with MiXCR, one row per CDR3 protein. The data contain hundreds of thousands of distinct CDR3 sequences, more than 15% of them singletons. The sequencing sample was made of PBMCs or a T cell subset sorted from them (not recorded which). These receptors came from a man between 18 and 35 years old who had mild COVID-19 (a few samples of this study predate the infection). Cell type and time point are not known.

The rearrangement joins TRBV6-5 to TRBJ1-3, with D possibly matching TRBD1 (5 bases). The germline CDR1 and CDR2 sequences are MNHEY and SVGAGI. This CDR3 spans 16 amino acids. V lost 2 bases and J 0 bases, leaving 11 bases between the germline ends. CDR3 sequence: CASSYTGEDSGNTIYF. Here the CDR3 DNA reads TGTGCCAGCAGTTACACAGGCGAAGACTCTGGAAACACCATATATTTT.

DNA of the CDR3: TGTGCCAGCAGCTTAGGCGACAGGGAGGTCTACAATGAGCAGTTCTTC. This codes for CASSLGDREVYNEQFF. The V and J genes are TRBV7-9 and TRBJ2-1; a weak D match, TRBD1 (7 bases). CDR1 is SEHNR and CDR2 is FQNEAQ in the germline V gene (reference sequence). The CDR3 consists of 16 residues. V dropped 1 base and J dropped 3 bases, with 13 bases sitting between them.

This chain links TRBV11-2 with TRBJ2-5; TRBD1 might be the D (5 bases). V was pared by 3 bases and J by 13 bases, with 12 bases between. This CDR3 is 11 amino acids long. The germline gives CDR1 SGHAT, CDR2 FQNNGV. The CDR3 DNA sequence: TGTGCCAGCAGCTTTGGACATGAGCTGTACTTC. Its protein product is CASSFGHELYF.

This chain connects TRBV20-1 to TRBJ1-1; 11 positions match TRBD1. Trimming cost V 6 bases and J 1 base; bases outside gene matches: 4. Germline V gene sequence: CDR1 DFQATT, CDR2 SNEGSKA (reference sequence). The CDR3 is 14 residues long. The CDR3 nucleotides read TGCAGTGCAAGGACAGGGGGCAGGAACACTGAAGCTTTCTTT. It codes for CSARTGGRNTEAFF.

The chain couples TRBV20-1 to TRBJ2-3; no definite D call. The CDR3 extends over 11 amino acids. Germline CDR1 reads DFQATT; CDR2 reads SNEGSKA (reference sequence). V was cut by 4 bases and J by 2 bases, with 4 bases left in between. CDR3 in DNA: TGCAGTGCTACCAACACAGATACGCAGTATTTT. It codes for CSATNTDTQYF.

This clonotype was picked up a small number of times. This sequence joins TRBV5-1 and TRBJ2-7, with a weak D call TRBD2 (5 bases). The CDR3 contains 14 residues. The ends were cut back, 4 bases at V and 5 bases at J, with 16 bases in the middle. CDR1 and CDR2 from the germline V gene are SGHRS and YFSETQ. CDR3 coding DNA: TGCGCCAGCAGCGCACGGCAGTTCGGGGACGAGCAGTACTTC. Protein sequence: CASSARQFGDEQYF.

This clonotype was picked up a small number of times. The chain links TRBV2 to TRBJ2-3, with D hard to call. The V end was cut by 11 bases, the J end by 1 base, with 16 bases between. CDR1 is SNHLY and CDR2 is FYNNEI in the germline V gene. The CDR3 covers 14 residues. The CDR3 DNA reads TGTGCCGGGCCGCGTACCCCTGGCACAGATACGCAGTATTTT. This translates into CAGPRTPGTDTQYF.

Here the CDR3 reads CASSQGGEGMDGYTF. The CDR3 DNA reads TGCGCCAGCAGCCAAGGGGGCGAAGGAATGGATGGCTACACCTTC. The chain recombines TRBV4-3 with TRBJ1-2; TRBD1 might be the D (5 bases). V was trimmed by 1 base and J by 6 bases, leaving 15 bases between them. The CDR3 sequence is 15 residues long. The germline gives CDR1 LGHNA, CDR2 YSLEER.

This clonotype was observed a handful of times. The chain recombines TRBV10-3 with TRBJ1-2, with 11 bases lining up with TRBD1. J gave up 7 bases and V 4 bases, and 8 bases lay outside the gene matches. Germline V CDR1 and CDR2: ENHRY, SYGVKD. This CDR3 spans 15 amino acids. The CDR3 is CAISVGDRGRRGYTF. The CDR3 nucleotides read TGTGCCATCAGTGTTGGGGACAGGGGGAGGCGTGGCTACACCTTC.

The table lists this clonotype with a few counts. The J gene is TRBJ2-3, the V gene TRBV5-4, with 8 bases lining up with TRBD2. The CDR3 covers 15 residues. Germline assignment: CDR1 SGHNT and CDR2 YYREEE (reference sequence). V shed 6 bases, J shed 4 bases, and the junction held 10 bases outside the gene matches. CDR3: CASTSPRGAADTQYF. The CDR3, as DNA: TGTGCCAGCACCTCGCCGCGGGGGGCAGCAGATACGCAGTATTTT. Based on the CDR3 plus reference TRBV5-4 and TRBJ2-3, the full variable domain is ETGVTQSPTHLIKTRGQQVTLRCSSQSGHNTVSWYQQALGQGPQFIFQYYREEENGRGNFPPRFSGLQFPNYSSELNVNALELDDSALYLCASTSPRGAADTQYFGPGTRLTVL.

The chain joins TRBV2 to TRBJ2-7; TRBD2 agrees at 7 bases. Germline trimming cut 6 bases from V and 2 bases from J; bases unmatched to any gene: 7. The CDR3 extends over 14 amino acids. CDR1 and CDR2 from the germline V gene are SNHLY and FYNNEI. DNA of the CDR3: TGTGCCAGCAGAGCTGGGGGGGTCACCTACGAGCAGTACGTC. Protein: CASRAGGVTYEQYV.

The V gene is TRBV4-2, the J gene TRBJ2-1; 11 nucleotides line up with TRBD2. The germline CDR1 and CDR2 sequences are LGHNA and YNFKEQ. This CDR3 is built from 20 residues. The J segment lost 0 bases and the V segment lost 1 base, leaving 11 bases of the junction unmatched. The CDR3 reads CASSQVMASGGLSSYNEQFF. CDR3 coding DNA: TGTGCCAGCAGCCAAGTAATGGCTAGCGGGGGGCTGAGCTCCTACAATGAGCAGTTCTTC.

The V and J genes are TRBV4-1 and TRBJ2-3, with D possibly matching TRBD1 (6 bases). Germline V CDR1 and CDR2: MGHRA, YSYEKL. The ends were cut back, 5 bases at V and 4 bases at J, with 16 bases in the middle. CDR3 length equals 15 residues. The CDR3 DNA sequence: TGCGCCAGCAGCTTTTGGACAGACGGCGCAGATACGCAGTATTTT. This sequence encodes CASSFWTDGADTQYF.

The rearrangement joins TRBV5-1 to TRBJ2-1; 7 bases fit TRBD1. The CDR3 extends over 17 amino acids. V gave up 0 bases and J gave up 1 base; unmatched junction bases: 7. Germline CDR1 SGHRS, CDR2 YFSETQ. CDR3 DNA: TGCGCCAGCAGCTTGGCCTCTCGACAGGGATCCTACAATGAGCAGTTCTTC. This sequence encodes CASSLASRQGSYNEQFF.

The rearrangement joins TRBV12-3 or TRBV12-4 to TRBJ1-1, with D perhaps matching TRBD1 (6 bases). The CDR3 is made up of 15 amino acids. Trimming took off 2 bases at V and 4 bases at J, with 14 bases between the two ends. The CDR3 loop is CASSLTQGLSTEAFF. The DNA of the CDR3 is TGTGCCAGCAGTTTAACGCAGGGGCTGTCCACTGAAGCTTTCTTT.

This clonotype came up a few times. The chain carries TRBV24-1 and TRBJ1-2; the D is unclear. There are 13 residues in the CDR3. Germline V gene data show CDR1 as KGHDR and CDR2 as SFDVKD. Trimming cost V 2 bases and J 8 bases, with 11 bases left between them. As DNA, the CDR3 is TGTGCCACCAGTGATTCCAGCTCAAGCGGCTACACCTTC. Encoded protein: CATSDSSSSGYTF.

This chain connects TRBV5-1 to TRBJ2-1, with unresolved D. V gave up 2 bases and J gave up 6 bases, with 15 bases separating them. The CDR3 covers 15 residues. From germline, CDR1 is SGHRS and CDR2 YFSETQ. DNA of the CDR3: TGCGCCAGCAGCTTCGCCGGGTCGACCGGCAATGAGCAGTTCTTC. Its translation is CASSFAGSTGNEQFF.

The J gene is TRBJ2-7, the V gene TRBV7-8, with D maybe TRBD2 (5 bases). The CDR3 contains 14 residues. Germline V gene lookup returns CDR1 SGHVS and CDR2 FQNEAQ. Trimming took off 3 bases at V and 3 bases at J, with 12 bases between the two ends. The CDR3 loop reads CASSLRARDYEQYF. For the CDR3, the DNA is TGTGCCAGCAGCTTGCGGGCGCGAGACTACGAGCAGTACTTC. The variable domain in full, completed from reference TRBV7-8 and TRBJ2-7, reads GAGVSQSPRYKVAKRGQDVALRCDPISGHVSLFWYQQALGQGPEFLTYFQNEAQLDKSGLPSDRFFAERPEGSVSTLKIQRTQQEDSAVYLCASSLRARDYEQYFGPGTRLTVT.

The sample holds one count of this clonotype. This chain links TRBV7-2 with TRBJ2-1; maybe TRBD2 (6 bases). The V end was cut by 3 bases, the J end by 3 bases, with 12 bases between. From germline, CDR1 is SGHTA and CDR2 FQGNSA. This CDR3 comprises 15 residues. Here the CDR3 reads CASSFGLSDYNEQFF. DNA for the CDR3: TGTGCCAGCAGCTTTGGACTATCCGACTACAATGAGCAGTTCTTC. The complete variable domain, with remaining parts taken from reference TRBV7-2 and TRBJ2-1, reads GAGVSQSPSNKVTEKGKDVELRCDPISGHTALYWYRQSLGQGLEFLIYFQGNSAPDKSGLPSDRFSAERTGGSVSTLTIQRTQQEDSAVYLCASSFGLSDYNEQFFGPGTRLTVL.

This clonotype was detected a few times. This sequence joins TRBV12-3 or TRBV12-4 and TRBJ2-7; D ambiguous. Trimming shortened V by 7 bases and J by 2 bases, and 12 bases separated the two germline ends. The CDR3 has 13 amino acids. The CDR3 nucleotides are TGTGCCAGCACTTCCGCCGGAGCCTACGAGCAGTACTTC. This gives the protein CASTSAGAYEQYF.

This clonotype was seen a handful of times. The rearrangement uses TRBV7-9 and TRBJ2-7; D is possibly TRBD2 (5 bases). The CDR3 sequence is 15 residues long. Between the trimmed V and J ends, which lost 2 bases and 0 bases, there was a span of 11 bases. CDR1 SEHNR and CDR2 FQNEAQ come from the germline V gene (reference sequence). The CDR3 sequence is CASSLRAGSSYEQYF. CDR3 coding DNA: TGTGCCAGCAGCTTACGAGCTGGGAGCTCCTACGAGCAGTACTTC.

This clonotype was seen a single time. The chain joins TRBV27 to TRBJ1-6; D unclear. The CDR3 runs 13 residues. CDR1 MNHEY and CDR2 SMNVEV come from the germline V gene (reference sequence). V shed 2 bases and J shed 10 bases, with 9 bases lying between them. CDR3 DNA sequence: TGTGCCAGCAGTTTAGGCCCAGTCTCACCCCTCCACTTT. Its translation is CASSLGPVSPLHF.

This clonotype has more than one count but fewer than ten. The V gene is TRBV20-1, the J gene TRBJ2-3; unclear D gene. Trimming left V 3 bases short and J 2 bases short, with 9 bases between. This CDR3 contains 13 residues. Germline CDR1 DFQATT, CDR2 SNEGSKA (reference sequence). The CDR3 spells CSARDSPTDTQYF. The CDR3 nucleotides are TGCAGTGCTAGGGATTCACCCACAGATACGCAGTATTTT.

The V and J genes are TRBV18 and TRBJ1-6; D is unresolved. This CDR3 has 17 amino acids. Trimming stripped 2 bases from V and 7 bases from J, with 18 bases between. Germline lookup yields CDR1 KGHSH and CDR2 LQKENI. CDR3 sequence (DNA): TGTGCCAGCTCACCAGGGCCCCCCGGATGGGGAAATTCACCCCTCCACTTT. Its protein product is CASSPGPPGWGNSPLHF.

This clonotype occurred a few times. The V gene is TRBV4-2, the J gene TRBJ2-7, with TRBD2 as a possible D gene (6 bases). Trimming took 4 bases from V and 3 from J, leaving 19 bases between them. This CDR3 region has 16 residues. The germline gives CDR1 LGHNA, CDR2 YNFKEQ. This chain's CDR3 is CASSRSISGTDYEQYF. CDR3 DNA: TGTGCCAGCAGCCGGTCGATTTCCGGGACTGACTACGAGCAGTACTTC.

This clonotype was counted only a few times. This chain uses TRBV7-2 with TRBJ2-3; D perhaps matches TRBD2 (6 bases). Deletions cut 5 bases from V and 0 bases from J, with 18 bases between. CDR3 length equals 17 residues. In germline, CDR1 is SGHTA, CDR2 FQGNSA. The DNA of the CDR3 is TGTGCCAGCAGCCCCGGCCCCGGGACTTCTAGCACAGATACGCAGTATTTT. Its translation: CASSPGPGTSSTDTQYF.

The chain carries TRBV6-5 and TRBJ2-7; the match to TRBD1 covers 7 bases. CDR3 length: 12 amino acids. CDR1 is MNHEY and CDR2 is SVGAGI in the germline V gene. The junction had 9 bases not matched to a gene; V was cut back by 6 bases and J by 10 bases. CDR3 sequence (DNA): TGTGCCAGCAGCCGACTCCGGGACAGACAGTACTTC. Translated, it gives CASSRLRDRQYF.

In nucleotides, the CDR3 is TGTGCCAGCAGCCAATCATTGGGTTTCCACGAGCAGTACTTC. Its protein product is CASSQSLGFHEQYF. The chain joins TRBV14 to TRBJ2-7; D is undetermined. CDR3 length: 14 residues. The germline CDR1 and CDR2 sequences are SGHDN and FVKESK. Trimming removed 2 bases at V and 5 bases at J, with 13 bases between.

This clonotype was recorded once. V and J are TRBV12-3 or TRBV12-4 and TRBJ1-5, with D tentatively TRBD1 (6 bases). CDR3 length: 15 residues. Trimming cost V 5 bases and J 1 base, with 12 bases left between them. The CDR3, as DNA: TGTGCCAGCAGTCTACGACAGGCCAGCAATCAGCCCCAGCATTTT. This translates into CASSLRQASNQPQHF.

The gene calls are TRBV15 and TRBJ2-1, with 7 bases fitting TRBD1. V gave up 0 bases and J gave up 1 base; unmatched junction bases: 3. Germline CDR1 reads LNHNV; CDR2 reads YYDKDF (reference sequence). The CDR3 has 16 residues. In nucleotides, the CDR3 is TGTGCCACCAGCAGAGATCAGGGGGTATCCTACAATGAGCAGTTCTTC. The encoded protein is CATSRDQGVSYNEQFF. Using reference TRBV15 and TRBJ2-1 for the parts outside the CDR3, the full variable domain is DAMVIQNPRYQVTQFGKPVTLSCSQTLNHNVMYWYQQKSSQAPKLLFHYYDKDFNNEADTPDNFQSRRPNTSFCFLDIRSPGLGDTAMYLCATSRDQGVSYNEQFFGPGTRLTVL.

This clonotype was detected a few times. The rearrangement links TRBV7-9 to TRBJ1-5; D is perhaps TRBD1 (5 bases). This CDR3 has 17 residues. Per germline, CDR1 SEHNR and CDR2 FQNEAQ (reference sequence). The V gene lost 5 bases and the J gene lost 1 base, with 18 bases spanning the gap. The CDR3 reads CASSADRRGKSNQPQHF. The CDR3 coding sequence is TGTGCCAGCAGCGCCGACAGACGTGGCAAAAGCAATCAGCCCCAGCATTTT. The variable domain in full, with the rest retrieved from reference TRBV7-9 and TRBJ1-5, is DTGVSQNPRHKITKRGQNVTFRCDPISEHNRLYWYRQTLGQGPEFLTYFQNEAQLEKSRLLSDRFSAERPKGSFSTLEIQRTEQGDSAMYLCASSADRRGKSNQPQHFGDGTRLSIL.